What follows are 27 T cell receptor beta chains derived from one specimen sequenced in a study of blood T cells in healthy people across ages. With a J-beta primer mix and a sample-barcoded 5' primer, a second PCR ran roughly 6 to 12 cycles. From the 5' RACE reads, TCRdb called clonotypes with MiXCR, one entry per CDR3 protein. The data contain around 800,000 distinct CDR3 sequences, around two fifths of them seen just once; the ten biggest clones take up about 21%. Sequencing was carried out using blood. These TCRs come from a man aged 55 to 70 in good health.

This clonotype came up a few times. This chain uses TRBV11-2 with TRBJ1-2; D gene unclear. The V gene lost 4 bases and the J gene lost 8 bases, with 14 bases spanning the gap. The CDR3 consists of 13 residues. The V gene's germline CDR1 is SGHAT and CDR2 FQNNGV. CDR3 bases: TGTGCCAGCAGCTCACATTTCAGGAGCGGCTACACCTTC. This gives the protein CASSSHFRSGYTF.

As for this clonotype: Relative to the germline gene, one junction end is altered; a read error may explain this. The gene calls are TRBV5-1 and TRBJ2-3; the D gene could be TRBD1 or TRBD2 (5 bases each). This CDR3 has 14 residues. Germline assignment: CDR1 SGHRS and CDR2 YFSETQ. As DNA, the CDR3 is TGCGCCAGCAGAACGGGGACGAGCACAGGTACGCAGTATTTT. Translating gives CASRTGTSTGTQYF.

The chain uses TRBV4-1 and TRBJ2-5; 12 bases match TRBD2. CDR3 length equals 16 residues. After removal of 4 bases from V and 11 bases from J, the junction contained 14 bases not matched to a gene. Germline assignment: CDR1 MGHRA and CDR2 YSYEKL. CDR3 coding DNA: TGCGCCAGCAGCCGGTGGACTAGCGGGGAGTACAATGAGCAGTACTTC. Amino acid sequence: CASSRWTSGEYNEQYF.

This clonotype was found a few times. The J gene is TRBJ2-7, the V gene TRBV20-1, with no clear D. The CDR3 totals 11 residues. Germline values: CDR1 DFQATT, CDR2 SNEGSKA (reference sequence). V lost 5 bases, J lost 1 base, and 6 bases lay in between. The CDR3 reads CSASASYEQYF. CDR3 DNA sequence: TGCAGTGCTTCCGCTTCCTACGAGCAGTACTTC.

The V and J genes are TRBV12-3 or TRBV12-4 and TRBJ1-2; no firm D call. The CDR3 runs to 13 residues. V dropped 3 bases and J dropped 1 base, with 6 bases sitting between them. CDR3: CASSFGYNYGYTF. The CDR3 DNA sequence: TGTGCCAGCAGTTTCGGTTATAACTATGGCTACACCTTC.

The chain recombines TRBV5-1 with TRBJ2-1; D uncertain. This CDR3 has 13 residues. V lost 3 bases and J 4 bases, leaving 8 bases between the germline ends. Germline V gene sequence: CDR1 SGHRS, CDR2 YFSETQ. The CDR3 here is CASSSTEYNEQFF. As DNA, the CDR3 is TGCGCCAGCAGCTCAACAGAGTACAATGAGCAGTTCTTC.

The rearrangement joins TRBV6-2 or TRBV6-3 to TRBJ1-1; 8 bases align to TRBD1. The CDR3 is 16 amino acids. The V segment lost 4 bases and the J segment 5 bases; nucleotides outside the gene matches: 12. Germline V gene lookup returns CDR1 MNHEY and CDR2 SVGEGT. The CDR3 coding sequence is TGTGCCAGCAGTTTCTCTCAGGGGGCGCGAGGGACTGAAGCTTTCTTT. This gives the protein CASSFSQGARGTEAFF.

The V and J genes are TRBV7-2 and TRBJ2-6, with D tentatively TRBD1 (6 bases). Per the germline V gene, CDR1 is SGHTA and CDR2 is FQGNSA. The CDR3 has 16 amino acids. Trimming removed 5 bases at V and 4 bases at J, with 15 bases between. This chain's CDR3 is CASSRGMVPGANVLTF. For the CDR3, the DNA is TGTGCCAGCAGCAGGGGGATGGTACCAGGGGCCAACGTCCTGACTTTC.

J is TRBJ2-5 and V is TRBV4-1; no reliable D call. Trimming removed 1 base from V and 1 base from J, with 10 bases in between. The CDR3 contains 15 residues. CDR1 MGHRA and CDR2 YSYEKL come from the germline V gene. DNA for the CDR3: TGCGCCAGCAGCCAAGTATCGGCCGGCCAAGAGACCCAGTACTTC. It yields the protein CASSQVSAGQETQYF.

This clonotype was seen repeatedly, ten times or more. The chain links TRBV14 to TRBJ2-4, with D unresolved. The CDR3 covers 16 residues. The V end lost 1 base, the J end lost 7 bases, and 17 bases lay between the germline ends. In germline, CDR1 is SGHDN, CDR2 FVKESK. This CDR3 reads CASSQATQRTKNIQYF. The CDR3 bases are TGTGCCAGCAGCCAAGCGACTCAGAGGACGAAGAACATTCAGTACTTC. The full variable domain, completed using reference TRBV14 and TRBJ2-4, is EAGVTQFPSHSVIEKGQTVTLRCDPISGHDNLYWYRRVMGKEIKFLLHFVKESKQDESGMPNNRFLAERTGGTYSTLKVQPAELEDSGVYFCASSQATQRTKNIQYFGAGTRLSVL.

The chain couples TRBV3-1 to TRBJ2-7; 9 bases are shared with TRBD1. With 4 bases clipped from V and 5 bases from J, the junction kept 6 bases outside the gene matches. The germline V gene encodes CDR1 LGHDT and CDR2 YNNKEL (reference sequence). The length of the CDR3 is 14 residues. The CDR3 DNA sequence: TGTGCCAGCAGCCCGGGACAGGGTTTCGACGAGCAGTACTTC. This translates into CASSPGQGFDEQYF.

J is TRBJ1-2 and V is TRBV2; no definite D call. Germline CDR1 and CDR2: SNHLY and FYNNEI. The CDR3 extends over 15 amino acids. The V end lost 4 bases, the J end lost 4 bases, and 16 bases lay between the germline ends. CDR3 nucleotide sequence: TGTGCCAGCAGTGTGGCGTTTCTGACCCTCTATGGCTACACCTTC. Translated: CASSVAFLTLYGYTF.

The table lists this clonotype with a few counts. The chain couples TRBV4-1 to TRBJ1-2, with D tentatively TRBD1 (5 bases). This CDR3 is 15 amino acids long. The V end was cut by 0 bases, the J end by 4 bases, with 12 bases between. Germline values: CDR1 MGHRA, CDR2 YSYEKL. The CDR3 DNA reads TGCGCCAGCAGCCAAGATCGTCAGGGAAGCTATGGCTACACCTTC. The encoded protein is CASSQDRQGSYGYTF.

This chain uses TRBV6-2 or TRBV6-3 with TRBJ2-5, with 9 bases matching TRBD1. Germline-derived CDR1 and CDR2 are MNHEY and SVGEGT. The CDR3 is 17 residues long. J gave up 5 bases and V 5 bases, and 15 bases lay outside the gene matches. CDR3 in DNA: TGTGCCAGCAGTCCCCGACACCGGGACAGGGTGCGGGAGACCCAGTACTTC. It specifies CASSPRHRDRVRETQYF.

About this clonotype itself: At one of its ends the junction is not consistent with the germline gene, which may arise from a read error. The rearrangement uses TRBV7-7 and TRBJ2-2; D gene uncertain. Germline V gives CDR1 SSHAT, CDR2 FNYEAQ (reference sequence). CDR3 length equals 13 residues. The CDR3 region has the DNA TGTGCTAGCATGGACGGGTACACCGGGGAGCTGTTTTTT. This codes for CASMDGYTGELFF.

The V gene is TRBV2, the J gene TRBJ1-1, with 8 bases matching TRBD1. The CDR3 contains 15 residues. Trimming took 7 bases from V and 4 from J; bases not matched to a gene: 11. Per germline, CDR1 SNHLY and CDR2 FYNNEI. CDR3 in DNA: TGTGCCAGCATGGAATTTGGGACAGGCGCCACTGAAGCTTTCTTT. Translating gives CASMEFGTGATEAFF.

This clonotype turned up a few times. The rearrangement uses TRBV20-1 and TRBJ1-6; D ambiguous. This CDR3 is built from 17 residues. CDR1 is DFQATT, CDR2 SNEGSKA, per germline (reference sequence). Between the trimmed V and J ends, which lost 0 bases and 0 bases, there was a span of 12 bases. The DNA of the CDR3 is TGCAGTGCTAGAGACGATTCACAGAGCTCCTATAATTCACCCCTCCACTTT. This gives the protein CSARDDSQSSYNSPLHF.

This clonotype has a count of ten or more. One end of the junction does not line up with germline, which may come from a read error. The chain couples TRBV7-2 to TRBJ2-5; 10 nucleotides align to TRBD2. Germline V gives CDR1 SGHTA, CDR2 FQGNSA. The length of the CDR3 is 14 residues. The CDR3 region is CASSLAGARETQYF. The CDR3 DNA is TGCGCCAGCAGCCTAGCGGGGGCGCGGGAGACCCAGTACTTC. The full variable domain, rest sourced from reference TRBV7-2 and TRBJ2-5, is GAGVSQSPSNKVTEKGKDVELRCDPISGHTALYWYRQSLGQGLEFLIYFQGNSAPDKSGLPSDRFSAERTGGSVSTLTIQRTQQEDSAVYLCASSLAGARETQYFGPGTRLLVL.

This chain connects TRBV29-1 to TRBJ1-1; D might be TRBD1 (5 bases). This CDR3 has 15 amino acids. CDR1 and CDR2 (germline): SQVTM, ANQGSEA. V was pared by 3 bases and J by 4 bases, with 18 bases between. The CDR3 sequence: CSVEGVGGVLTEAFF. CDR3 DNA: TGCAGCGTTGAGGGGGTTGGAGGGGTTCTCACTGAAGCTTTCTTT.

This clonotype turned up a few times. The chain joins TRBV27 to TRBJ1-6, with 7 bases identical to TRBD1. The J segment lost 3 bases and the V segment lost 2 bases, leaving 1 base of the junction unmatched. CDR3 length equals 15 residues. Germline-derived CDR1 and CDR2 are MNHEY and SMNVEV (reference sequence). CDR3: CASSLNRGYNSPLHF. Written as DNA, the CDR3 is TGTGCCAGCAGTTTAAACAGGGGCTATAATTCACCCCTCCACTTT.

The chain uses TRBV5-1 and TRBJ2-2; the D gene is possibly TRBD1 (5 bases). The germline V gene has CDR1 SGHRS and CDR2 YFSETQ. V lost 0 bases and J 7 bases, leaving 13 bases between the germline ends. The CDR3 is 15 residues long. The CDR3: CASSLGKTEDGELFF. CDR3 in DNA: TGCGCCAGCAGCTTGGGAAAGACAGAGGACGGGGAGCTGTTTTTT. Full variable domain (rest looked up from reference TRBV5-1 and TRBJ2-2): KAGVTQTPRYLIKTRGQQVTLSCSPISGHRSVSWYQQTPGQGLQFLFEYFSETQRNKGNFPGRFSGRQFSNSRSEMNVSTLELGDSALYLCASSLGKTEDGELFFGEGSRLTVL.

This rearrangement joins TRBV2 to TRBJ2-3; D remains unclear. V was trimmed by 5 bases and J by 4 bases, leaving 13 bases between them. Germline CDR1 reads SNHLY; CDR2 reads FYNNEI. The CDR3 loop spans 14 amino acids. As DNA, the CDR3 is TGTGCCAGCAGTTTTCAGAACACGGCAGATACGCAGTATTTT. Amino acids: CASSFQNTADTQYF.

This rearrangement joins TRBV14 to TRBJ1-5; D unresolved. The germline V gene encodes CDR1 SGHDN and CDR2 FVKESK. Trimming shortened V by 5 bases and J by 2 bases, and 7 bases separated the two germline ends. The CDR3 covers 13 residues. Written as DNA, the CDR3 is TGTGCCAGCAGCGCCGGGGGCAATCAGCCCCAGCATTTT. Its protein product is CASSAGGNQPQHF.

The gene calls are TRBV13 and TRBJ2-3; TRBD2 aligns across 9 bases. This CDR3 is 19 amino acids long. Germline-derived CDR1 and CDR2 are PRHDT and FYEKMQ (reference sequence). The V segment lost 4 bases and the J segment 2 bases; nucleotides outside the gene matches: 16. CDR3 loop: CASSSNASPSGVFTDTQYF. For the CDR3, the DNA is TGTGCCAGCAGCTCGAATGCCTCCCCTAGCGGGGTTTTCACAGATACGCAGTATTTT.

This chain joins TRBV18 and TRBJ2-7, with 8 bases fitting TRBD1. This CDR3 spans 15 amino acids. Unmatched junction bases numbered 6, after V lost 3 bases and J lost 2 bases. CDR1 is KGHSH and CDR2 is LQKENI in the germline V gene. CDR3 bases: TGTGCCAGCTCACCGCGGACAGGGCGCACCTACGAGCAGTACTTC. Protein sequence: CASSPRTGRTYEQYF.

This clonotype was found a few times. This sequence joins TRBV5-1 and TRBJ2-7, with 10 bases fitting TRBD2. The trim removed 4 bases at V and 7 bases at J, leaving 8 bases unmatched. Germline V gives CDR1 SGHRS, CDR2 YFSETQ. The CDR3 has 14 residues. CDR3 coding DNA: TGCGCCAGCAGCGGGCTAGCGGGGGAACGTGAGCAGTACTTC. Its protein is CASSGLAGEREQYF. The whole variable domain, filled in from reference TRBV5-1 and TRBJ2-7, reads KAGVTQTPRYLIKTRGQQVTLSCSPISGHRSVSWYQQTPGQGLQFLFEYFSETQRNKGNFPGRFSGRQFSNSRSEMNVSTLELGDSALYLCASSGLAGEREQYFGPGTRLTVT.

The V and J genes are TRBV2 and TRBJ2-4; 8 bases are shared with TRBD1. The J call could be wrong; TRBJ2-7 is a better fit for the DNA end. This CDR3 contains 12 residues. The germline V gene encodes CDR1 SNHLY and CDR2 FYNNEI. The CDR3 sequence: CASQGARVEQYF. CDR3 coding DNA: TGTGCCAGCCAGGGGGCGCGTGTCGAGCAGTACTTC.